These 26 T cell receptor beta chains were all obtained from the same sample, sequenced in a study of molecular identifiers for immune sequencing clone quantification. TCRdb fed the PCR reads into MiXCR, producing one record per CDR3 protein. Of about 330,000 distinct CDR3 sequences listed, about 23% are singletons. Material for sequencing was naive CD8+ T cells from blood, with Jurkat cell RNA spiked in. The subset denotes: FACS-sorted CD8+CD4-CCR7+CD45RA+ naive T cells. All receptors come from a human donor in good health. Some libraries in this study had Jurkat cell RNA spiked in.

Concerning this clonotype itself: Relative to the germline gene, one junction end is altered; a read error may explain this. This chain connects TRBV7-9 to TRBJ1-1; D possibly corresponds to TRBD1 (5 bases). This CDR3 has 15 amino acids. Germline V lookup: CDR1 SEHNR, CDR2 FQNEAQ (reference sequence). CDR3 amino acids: CASSLALGRDIETFF. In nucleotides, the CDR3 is TGTGCCAGCAGCTTAGCGCTAGGCAGGGATATTGAAACTTTCTTT.

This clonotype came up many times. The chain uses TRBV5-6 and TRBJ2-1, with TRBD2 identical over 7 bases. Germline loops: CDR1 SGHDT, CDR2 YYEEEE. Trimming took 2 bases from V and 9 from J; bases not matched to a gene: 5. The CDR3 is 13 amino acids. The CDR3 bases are TGTGCCAGCAGCTTAGGGCTAGCGGTTGAGCAGTTCTTC. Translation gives CASSLGLAVEQFF.

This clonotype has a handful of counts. This CDR3 reads CASSGIRQDYGYTF. For the CDR3, the DNA is TGTGCCAGCAGCGGAATCCGACAGGACTATGGCTACACCTTC. The chain has TRBV12-3 or TRBV12-4 and TRBJ1-2; D might be TRBD1 (6 bases). The CDR3 is 14 residues long. V was pared by 6 bases and J by 3 bases, with 14 bases between.

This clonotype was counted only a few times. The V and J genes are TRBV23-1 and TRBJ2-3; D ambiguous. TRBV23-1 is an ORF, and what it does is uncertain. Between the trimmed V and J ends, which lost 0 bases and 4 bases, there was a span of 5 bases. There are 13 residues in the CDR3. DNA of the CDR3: TGCGCCAGCAGTCAATCTTCCCCAGATACGCAGTATTTT. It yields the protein CASSQSSPDTQYF.

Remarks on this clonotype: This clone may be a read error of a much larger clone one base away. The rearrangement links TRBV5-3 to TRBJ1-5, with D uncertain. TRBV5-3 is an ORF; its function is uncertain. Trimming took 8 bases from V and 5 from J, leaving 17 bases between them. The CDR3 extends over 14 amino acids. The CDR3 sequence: CASSLRWPDQPQHF. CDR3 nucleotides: TGTGCCAGCAGCCTAAGGTGGCCCGATCAGCCCCAGCATTTT.

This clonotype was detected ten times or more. CDR3 protein: CASSLETSADTQYF. CDR3 DNA sequence: TGTGCCAGCAGCTTAGAAACGTCGGCAGATACGCAGTATTTT. V and J are TRBV7-9 and TRBJ2-3; the D is unclear. V was trimmed by 1 base and J by 4 bases, leaving 9 bases between them. The CDR3 totals 14 residues. Germline lookup yields CDR1 SEHNR and CDR2 FQNEAQ (reference sequence).

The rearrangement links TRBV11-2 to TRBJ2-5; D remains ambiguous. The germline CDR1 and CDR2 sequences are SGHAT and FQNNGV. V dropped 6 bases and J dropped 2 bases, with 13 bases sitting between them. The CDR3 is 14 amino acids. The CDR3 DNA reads TGTGCCAGCAGTTCAGCAGGAGTTCAAGAGACCCAGTACTTC. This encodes CASSSAGVQETQYF.

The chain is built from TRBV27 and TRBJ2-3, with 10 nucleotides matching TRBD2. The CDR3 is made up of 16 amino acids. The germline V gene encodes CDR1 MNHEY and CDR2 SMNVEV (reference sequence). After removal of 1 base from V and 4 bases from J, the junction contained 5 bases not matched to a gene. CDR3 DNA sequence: TGTGCCAGCAGTTTATGGGCTAGCGGGAGCTCAGATACGCAGTATTTT. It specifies CASSLWASGSSDTQYF.

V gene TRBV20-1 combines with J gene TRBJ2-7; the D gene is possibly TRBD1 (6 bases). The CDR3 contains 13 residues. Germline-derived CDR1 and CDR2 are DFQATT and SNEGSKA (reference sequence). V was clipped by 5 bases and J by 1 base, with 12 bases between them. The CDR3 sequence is CSAGQTTSYEQYF. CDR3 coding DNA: TGCAGTGCTGGACAGACGACTTCCTACGAGCAGTACTTC.

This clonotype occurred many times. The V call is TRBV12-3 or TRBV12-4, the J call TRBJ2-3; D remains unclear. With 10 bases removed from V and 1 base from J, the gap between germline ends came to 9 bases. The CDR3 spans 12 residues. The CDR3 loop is CANGLGTDTQYF. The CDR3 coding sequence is TGTGCCAATGGCCTCGGCACAGATACGCAGTATTTT.

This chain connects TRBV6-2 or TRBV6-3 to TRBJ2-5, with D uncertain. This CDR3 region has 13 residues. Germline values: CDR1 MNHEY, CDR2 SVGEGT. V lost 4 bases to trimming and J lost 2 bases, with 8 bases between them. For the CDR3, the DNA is TGTGCCAGCAGTTCACGCGGTCAAGAGACCCAGTACTTC. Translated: CASSSRGQETQYF.

CDR3 sequence: CASSQATSGSTDTQYF. The CDR3 nucleotides read TGTGCCAGCAGCCAAGCAACTAGCGGGAGTACAGATACGCAGTATTTT. The J gene is TRBJ2-3, the V gene TRBV4-2; TRBD2 agrees at 11 bases. The CDR3 runs to 16 residues. The V and J ends lost 1 base and 3 bases, in that order; junction bases with no gene match: 3. CDR1 is LGHNA, CDR2 YNFKEQ, per germline.

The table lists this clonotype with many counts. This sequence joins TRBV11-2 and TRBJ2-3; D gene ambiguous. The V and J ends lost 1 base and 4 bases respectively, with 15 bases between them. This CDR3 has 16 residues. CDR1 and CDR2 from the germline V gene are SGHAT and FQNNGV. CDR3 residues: CASSLVSPNWADTQYF. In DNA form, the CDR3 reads TGTGCCAGCAGCTTAGTTAGCCCGAACTGGGCAGATACGCAGTATTTT.

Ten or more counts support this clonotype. The chain's CDR3 is CASSQEWEAVAKNIQYF. The CDR3 DNA is TGCGCCAGCAGCCAAGAATGGGAGGCTGTGGCCAAAAACATTCAGTACTTC. The chain links TRBV4-3 to TRBJ2-4; D is perhaps TRBD2 (6 bases). From germline, CDR1 is LGHNA and CDR2 YSLEER. The CDR3 is 17 amino acids. Trimming took 0 bases from V and 1 from J, leaving 13 bases between them.

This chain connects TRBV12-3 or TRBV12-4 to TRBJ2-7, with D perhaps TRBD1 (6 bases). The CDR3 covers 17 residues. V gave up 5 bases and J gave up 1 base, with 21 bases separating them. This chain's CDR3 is CASSHDWGLKLSYEQYF. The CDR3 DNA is TGTGCCAGCAGTCATGACTGGGGGCTGAAATTGTCCTACGAGCAGTACTTC.

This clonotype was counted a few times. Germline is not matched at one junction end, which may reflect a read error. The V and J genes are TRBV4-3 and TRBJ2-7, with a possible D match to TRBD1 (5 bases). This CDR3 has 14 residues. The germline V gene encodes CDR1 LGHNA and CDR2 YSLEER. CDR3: CASSQDRRGYGQYF. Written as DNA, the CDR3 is TGCGCCAGCAGCCAAGATCGTAGGGGATACGGGCAGTACTTC.

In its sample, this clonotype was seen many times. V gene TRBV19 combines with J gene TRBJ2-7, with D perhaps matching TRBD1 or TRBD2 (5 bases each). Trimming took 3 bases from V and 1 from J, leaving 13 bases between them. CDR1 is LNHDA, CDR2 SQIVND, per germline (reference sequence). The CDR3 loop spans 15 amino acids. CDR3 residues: CASSIGRDGSYEQYF. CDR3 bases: TGTGCCAGTAGTATCGGCCGGGACGGGTCCTACGAGCAGTACTTC.

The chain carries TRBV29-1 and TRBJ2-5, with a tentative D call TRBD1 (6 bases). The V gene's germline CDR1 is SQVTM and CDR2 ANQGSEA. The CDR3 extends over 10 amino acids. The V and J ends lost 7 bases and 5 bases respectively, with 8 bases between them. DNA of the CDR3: TGCAGCGGGGGGCTCGAGACCCAGTACTTC. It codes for CSGGLETQYF. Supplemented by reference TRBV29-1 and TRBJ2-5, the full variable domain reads SAVISQKPSRDICQRGTSLTIQCQVDSQVTMMFWYRQQPGQSLTLIATANQGSEATYESGFVIDKFPISRPNLTFSTLTVSNMSPEDSSIYLCSGGLETQYFGPGTRLLVL.

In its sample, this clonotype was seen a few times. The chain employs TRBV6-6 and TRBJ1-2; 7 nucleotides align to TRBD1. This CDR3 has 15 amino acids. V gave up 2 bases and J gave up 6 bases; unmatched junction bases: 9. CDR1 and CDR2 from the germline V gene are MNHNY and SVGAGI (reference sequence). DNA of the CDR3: TGTGCCAGCAGTTACCCCCTACGGGACAGCCATGGCTACACCTTC. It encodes CASSYPLRDSHGYTF.

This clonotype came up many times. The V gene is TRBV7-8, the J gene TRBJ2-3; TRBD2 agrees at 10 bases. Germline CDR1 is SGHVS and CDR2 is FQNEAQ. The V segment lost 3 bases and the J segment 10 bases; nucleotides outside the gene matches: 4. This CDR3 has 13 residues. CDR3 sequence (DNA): TGTGCCAGCAGCTTTGCCGGGACTAGCGCGCAGTATTTT. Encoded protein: CASSFAGTSAQYF.

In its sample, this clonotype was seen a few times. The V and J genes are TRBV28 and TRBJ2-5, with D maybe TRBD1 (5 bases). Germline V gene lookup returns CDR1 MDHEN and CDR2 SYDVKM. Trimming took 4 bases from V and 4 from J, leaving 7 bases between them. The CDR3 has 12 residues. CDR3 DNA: TGTGCCAGCAGTTCTACAGGAGAGACCCAGTACTTC. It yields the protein CASSSTGETQYF.

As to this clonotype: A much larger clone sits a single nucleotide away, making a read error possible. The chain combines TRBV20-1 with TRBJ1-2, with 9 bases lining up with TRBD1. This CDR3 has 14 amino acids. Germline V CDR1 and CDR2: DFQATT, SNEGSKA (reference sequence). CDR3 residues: CSADWTGEDYGYAF. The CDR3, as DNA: TGCAGTGCAGACTGGACAGGGGAGGACTATGGCTACGCCTTC.

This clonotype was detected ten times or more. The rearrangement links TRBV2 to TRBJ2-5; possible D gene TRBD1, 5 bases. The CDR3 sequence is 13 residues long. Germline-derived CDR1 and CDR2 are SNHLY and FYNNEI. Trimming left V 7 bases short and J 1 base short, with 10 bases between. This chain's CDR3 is CASIRQIQETQYF. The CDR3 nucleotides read TGTGCCAGCATACGACAGATCCAAGAGACCCAGTACTTC. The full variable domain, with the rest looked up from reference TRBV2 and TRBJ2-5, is EPEVTQTPSHQVTQMGQEVILRCVPISNHLYFYWYRQILGQKVEFLVSFYNNEISEKSEIFDDQFSVERPDGSNFTLKIRSTKLEDSAMYFCASIRQIQETQYFGPGTRLLVL.

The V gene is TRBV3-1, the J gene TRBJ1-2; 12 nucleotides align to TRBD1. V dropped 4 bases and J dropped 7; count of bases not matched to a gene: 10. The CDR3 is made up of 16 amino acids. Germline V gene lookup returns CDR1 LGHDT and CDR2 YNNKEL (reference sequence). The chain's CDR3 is CASSPHYRDRGPGYTF. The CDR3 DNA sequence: TGTGCCAGCAGCCCGCACTACCGGGACAGGGGGCCTGGCTACACCTTC.

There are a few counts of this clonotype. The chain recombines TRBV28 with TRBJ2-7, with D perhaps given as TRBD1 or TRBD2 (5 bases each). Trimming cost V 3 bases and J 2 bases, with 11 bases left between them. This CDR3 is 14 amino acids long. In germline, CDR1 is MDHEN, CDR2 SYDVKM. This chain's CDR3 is CASSLGVRPYEQYF. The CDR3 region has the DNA TGTGCCAGCAGTTTGGGGGTAAGGCCCTACGAGCAGTACTTC. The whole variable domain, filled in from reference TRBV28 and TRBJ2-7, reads DVKVTQSSRYLVKRTGEKVFLECVQDMDHENMFWYRQDPGLGLRLIYFSYDVKMKEKGDIPEGYSVSREKKERFSLILESASTNQTSMYLCASSLGVRPYEQYFGPGTRLTVT.

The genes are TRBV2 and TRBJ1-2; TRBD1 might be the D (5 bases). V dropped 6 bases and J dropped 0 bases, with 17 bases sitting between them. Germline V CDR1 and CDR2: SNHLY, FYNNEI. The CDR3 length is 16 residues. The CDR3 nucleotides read TGTGCCAGCAGGACCAGGGATCCACCTACTAACTATGGCTACACCTTC. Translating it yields CASRTRDPPTNYGYTF.